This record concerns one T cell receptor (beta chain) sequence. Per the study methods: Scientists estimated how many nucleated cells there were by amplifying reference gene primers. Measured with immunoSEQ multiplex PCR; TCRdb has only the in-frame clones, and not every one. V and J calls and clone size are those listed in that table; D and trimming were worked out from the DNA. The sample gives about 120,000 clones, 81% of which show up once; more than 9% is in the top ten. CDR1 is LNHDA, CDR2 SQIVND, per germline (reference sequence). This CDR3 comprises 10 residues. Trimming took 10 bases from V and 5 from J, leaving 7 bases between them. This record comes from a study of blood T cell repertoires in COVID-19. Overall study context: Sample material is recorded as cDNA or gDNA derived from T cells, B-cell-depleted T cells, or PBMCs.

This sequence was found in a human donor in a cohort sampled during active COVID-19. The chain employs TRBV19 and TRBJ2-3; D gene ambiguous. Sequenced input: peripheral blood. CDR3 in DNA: TGTGCCACCTCCGGAGATACGCAGTATTTT. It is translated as CATSGDTQYF.